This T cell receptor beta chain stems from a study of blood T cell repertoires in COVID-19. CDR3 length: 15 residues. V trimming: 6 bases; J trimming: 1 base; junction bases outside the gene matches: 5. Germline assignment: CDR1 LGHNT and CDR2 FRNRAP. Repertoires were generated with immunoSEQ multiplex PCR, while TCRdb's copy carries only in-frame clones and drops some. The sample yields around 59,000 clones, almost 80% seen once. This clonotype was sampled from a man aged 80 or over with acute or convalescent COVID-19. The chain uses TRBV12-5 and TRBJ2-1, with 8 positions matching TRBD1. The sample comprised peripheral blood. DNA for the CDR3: TGTGCTAGTGGCCAGGACAGGGTATCCTACAATGAGCAGTTCTTC. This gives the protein CASGQDRVSYNEQFF.